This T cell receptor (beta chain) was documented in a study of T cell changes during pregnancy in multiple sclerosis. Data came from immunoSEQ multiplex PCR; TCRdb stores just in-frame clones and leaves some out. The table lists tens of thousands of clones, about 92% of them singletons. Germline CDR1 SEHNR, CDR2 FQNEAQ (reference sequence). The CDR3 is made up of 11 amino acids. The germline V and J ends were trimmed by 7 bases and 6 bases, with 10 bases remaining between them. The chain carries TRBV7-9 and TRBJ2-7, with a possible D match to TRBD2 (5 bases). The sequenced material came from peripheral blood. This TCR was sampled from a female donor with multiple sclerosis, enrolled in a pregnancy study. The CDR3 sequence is CASTYGGEQYF. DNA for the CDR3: TGTGCCAGCACCTATGGAGGCGAGCAGTACTTC.